This paragraph covers one T cell receptor beta chain sequence. The data derive from a study of cytomegalovirus exposure and HLA in healthy donors. The V and J ends lost 2 bases and 8 bases, in that order; junction bases with no gene match: 16. CDR1 and CDR2 (germline): LGHNA, YSLEER. The length of the CDR3 is 19 residues. Primers for the PCR totalled 60 Vbeta and 13 Jbeta. Repertoires were generated with immunoSEQ multiplex PCR, while TCRdb's copy carries only in-frame clones and drops some. The sample shows 180,000 or so clones, around 80% of them seen only once. The clonotype originates from a woman aged 45-65 years in good health and CMV-seropositive. Sequencing input: PBMCs. The genes are TRBV4-3 and TRBJ1-4; 11 bases match TRBD1. CDR3 DNA sequence: TGCGCCAGCAGCCAAATGCCCCGGACAGGGGGCATTCGGATGGAAAAACTGTTTTTT. Encoded protein: CASSQMPRTGGIRMEKLFF.